These 32 T cell receptor beta chains came from one sample sequenced in a study of PD-1 blockade in classical Hodgkin lymphoma. Time point indicated: newly diagnosed, previously untreated cHL patient sample. Generated by immunoSEQ multiplex PCR, the TCRdb table keeps only in-frame clones and is missing some. The top ten hold 3% to 4% of the sample, which has 20,000 to 25,000 clones, 85% to 95% seen once. Material for sequencing was peripheral blood mononuclear cells (PBMCs). These receptors originate from a human donor with classical Hodgkin lymphoma.

The rearrangement joins TRBV15 to TRBJ2-3, with TRBD1 matching 11 bases. The trim removed 3 bases at V and 4 bases at J, leaving 6 bases unmatched. CDR3 size: 16 residues. Germline lookup yields CDR1 LNHNV and CDR2 YYDKDF (reference sequence). The CDR3 protein is CATSSGRDRGSDTQYF. CDR3 sequence (DNA): TGTGCCACCAGCAGTGGCCGGGACAGGGGGTCAGATACGCAGTATTTT.

V gene TRBV4-3 combines with J gene TRBJ1-1; no firm D call. Germline values: CDR1 LGHNA, CDR2 YSLEER. The CDR3 runs to 13 residues. The V and J ends lost 0 bases and 4 bases respectively, with 6 bases between them. This CDR3 is CASSQDVSTEAFF. In nucleotides, the CDR3 is TGCGCCAGCAGCCAAGATGTTAGCACTGAAGCTTTCTTT.

The CDR3 DNA reads as TGTGCCAGCAGCTTAGGAGGATTTGTCATTTATGGCTACACCTTC. Amino acids: CASSLGGFVIYGYTF. The rearrangement joins TRBV7-2 to TRBJ1-2, with D hard to call. Between the trimmed V and J ends, which lost 1 base and 5 bases, there was a span of 14 bases. CDR1 SGHTA and CDR2 FQGNSA come from the germline V gene. This CDR3 comprises 15 residues.

The V and J genes are TRBV5-1 and TRBJ2-5, with D uncertain. The CDR3 contains 15 residues. CDR1 SGHRS and CDR2 YFSETQ come from the germline V gene. V lost 7 bases and J lost 1, with 17 bases in between. CDR3 region: CASGPMSGGQETQYF. As DNA, the CDR3 is TGCGCCAGCGGCCCAATGTCGGGCGGCCAAGAGACCCAGTACTTC.

This clone was picked up one time. The V gene is TRBV7-6, the J gene TRBJ2-7, with a weak D call TRBD2 (5 bases). Trimming took 4 bases from V and 3 from J, leaving 10 bases between them. The germline CDR1 and CDR2 sequences are SGHVS and FNYEAQ. This CDR3 has 13 residues. The CDR3 coding sequence is TGTGCCAGCAGCTCCGGGGTGGGCTACGAGCAGTACTTC. This codes for CASSSGVGYEQYF.

The CDR3 reads CASSLVDTEAFF. CDR3 DNA sequence: TGTGCCAGTTCCTTGGTTGACACTGAAGCTTTCTTT. The chain has TRBV19 and TRBJ1-1; D ambiguous. V was clipped by 8 bases and J by 3 bases, with 10 bases between them. CDR1 and CDR2 (germline): LNHDA, SQIVND (reference sequence). This CDR3 has 12 residues.

The chain is built from TRBV27 and TRBJ1-5; no clear D. With 3 bases removed from V and 5 bases from J, the gap between germline ends came to 11 bases. The germline gives CDR1 MNHEY, CDR2 SMNVEV (reference sequence). The CDR3 length is 14 residues. The CDR3 loop is CASSFRGSHQPQHF. The CDR3 nucleotides read TGTGCCAGCAGTTTCCGGGGATCGCATCAGCCCCAGCATTTT.

The V call is TRBV28, the J call TRBJ2-5; no clear D gene. Germline values: CDR1 MDHEN, CDR2 SYDVKM. V gave up 0 bases and J gave up 4 bases, with 12 bases separating them. CDR3 length equals 15 residues. This CDR3 is CASSLWDGHPETQYF. The CDR3 nucleotides read TGTGCCAGCAGTTTATGGGACGGGCACCCAGAGACCCAGTACTTC.

This CDR3 reads CASSMTGVNTIYF. As DNA, the CDR3 is TGTGCCAGCAGCATGACAGGAGTGAACACCATATATTTT. The rearrangement links TRBV11-2 to TRBJ1-3; TRBD1 might be the D (6 bases). There are 13 residues in the CDR3. Trimming removed 5 bases from V and 7 bases from J, with 12 bases in between. Germline CDR1 and CDR2: SGHAT and FQNNGV. Based on the CDR3 plus reference TRBV11-2 and TRBJ1-3, the full variable domain is EAGVAQSPRYKIIEKRQSVAFWCNPISGHATLYWYQQILGQGPKLLIQFQNNGVVDDSQLPKDRFSAERLKGVDSTLKIQPAKLEDSAVYLCASSMTGVNTIYFGEGSWLTVV.

The V gene is TRBV11-3, the J gene TRBJ2-1; the D call may be TRBD1 or TRBD2 (5 bases each). The CDR3 contains 11 residues. Looked up from germline, CDR1 is SGHNT and CDR2 is YENEEA. The V gene lost 5 bases and the J gene lost 9 bases, with 8 bases spanning the gap. The CDR3 DNA is TGTGCCAGCAGCCGGGACCCTGAGCAGTTCTTC. As protein: CASSRDPEQFF.

Here the CDR3 DNA reads TGTGCCATCAGTGAGAGGACTAGCGGGAGCGGAAATGAGCAGTTCTTC. Translation gives CAISERTSGSGNEQFF. V is TRBV10-3 and J is TRBJ2-1, with TRBD2 matching over 13 bases. Trimming cost V 2 bases and J 7 bases; bases outside gene matches: 5. Germline CDR1 and CDR2: ENHRY and SYGVKD. This CDR3 has 16 residues.

V usage is TRBV29-1 and J usage is TRBJ1-1, with 7 bases identical to TRBD1. Germline V gives CDR1 SQVTM, CDR2 ANQGSEA. The CDR3 is 11 residues long. The CDR3 nucleotides read TGCAGGGCCCAGGGGGGGCTTGAAGCTTTCTTT. Translated: CRAQGGLEAFF.

Concerning this clone: Additional DNA sequences in this sample encode the identical CDR3. This sequence joins TRBV14 and TRBJ2-5, with 7 bases fitting TRBD2. The trim removed 2 bases at V and 0 bases at J, leaving 6 bases unmatched. The CDR3 loop spans 16 amino acids. Germline V gene sequence: CDR1 SGHDN, CDR2 FVKESK. CDR3 amino acids: CASSQSDSGYQETQYF. CDR3 in DNA: TGTGCCAGCAGCCAATCGGATAGCGGGTACCAAGAGACCCAGTACTTC.

This clone showed up just once. The rearrangement joins TRBV30 to TRBJ2-1, with D tentatively TRBD1 (6 bases). V shed 0 bases and J shed 7 bases, with 16 bases lying between them. The CDR3 totals 15 residues. Germline lookup yields CDR1 GTSNPN and CDR2 SVGIG (reference sequence). CDR3 amino acids: CAWSVRWGQDNEQFF. CDR3 coding DNA: TGTGCCTGGAGTGTGCGCTGGGGGCAGGATAATGAGCAGTTCTTC.

V gene TRBV9 combines with J gene TRBJ1-5, with unresolved D. The CDR3 totals 14 residues. Trimming removed 0 bases at V and 9 bases at J, with 13 bases between. In germline, CDR1 is SGDLS, CDR2 YYNGEE. The CDR3 region is CASSVDVGSGPQHF. The CDR3 nucleotides are TGTGCCAGCAGCGTAGACGTAGGGAGCGGGCCCCAGCATTTT.

The chain couples TRBV18 to TRBJ2-3; 9 bases are shared with TRBD1. Germline lookup yields CDR1 KGHSH and CDR2 LQKENI. The V gene end was trimmed by 6 bases and the J gene end by 10 bases; junction bases not matched to a gene: 5. The CDR3 contains 12 residues. The CDR3 nucleotides read TGTGCCAGCTCGCCGACAGGGGGGTCGCAGTATTTT. Protein: CASSPTGGSQYF. Full variable domain (rest looked up from reference TRBV18 and TRBJ2-3): NAGVMQNPRHLVRRRGQEARLRCSPMKGHSHVYWYRQLPEEGLKFMVYLQKENIIDESGMPKERFSAEFPKEGPSILRIQQVVRGDSAAYFCASSPTGGSQYFGPGTRLTVL.

This chain links TRBV7-2 with TRBJ1-2, with a weak D call TRBD1 (6 bases). The CDR3 spans 14 residues. V was shortened by 1 base and J by 2 bases, with 8 bases between the two germline ends. Germline values: CDR1 SGHTA, CDR2 FQGNSA. The CDR3 here is CASSLGGQNYGYTF. As DNA, the CDR3 is TGTGCCAGCAGCTTAGGCGGACAGAACTATGGCTACACCTTC.

The V and J genes are TRBV5-6 and TRBJ2-2; 7 bases map to TRBD1. The germline V gene encodes CDR1 SGHDT and CDR2 YYEEEE. The CDR3 length is 16 residues. Trimming removed 3 bases from V and 4 bases from J; junction bases left unmatched: 9. CDR3 protein: CASSSLGGSGTGELFF. The CDR3 DNA reads as TGTGCCAGCAGCTCATTAGGGGGCAGCGGCACCGGGGAGCTGTTTTTT.

This clone appeared a single time. The chain links TRBV2 to TRBJ2-7, with 10 positions matching TRBD1. Germline V gene data show CDR1 as SNHLY and CDR2 as FYNNEI. V lost 7 bases, J lost 7 bases, and 7 bases stayed unmatched. The CDR3 sequence is 13 residues long. The CDR3 sequence: CASNRGTGEEQYF. The CDR3 nucleotides read TGTGCCAGCAATCGGGGGACAGGGGAAGAGCAGTACTTC.

The rearrangement uses TRBV5-1 and TRBJ1-1, with TRBD1 as a possible D gene (5 bases). Germline lookup yields CDR1 SGHRS and CDR2 YFSETQ. Trimming took off 4 bases at V and 1 base at J, with 23 bases between the two ends. The CDR3 consists of 18 residues. The CDR3 DNA follows: TGCGCCAGCAGCACACGAGACAGCCTATACAACAGGAACACTGAAGCTTTCTTT. Its translation is CASSTRDSLYNRNTEAFF. The full variable domain, in which reference TRBV5-1 and TRBJ1-1 provide the parts outside the CDR3, is KAGVTQTPRYLIKTRGQQVTLSCSPISGHRSVSWYQQTPGQGLQFLFEYFSETQRNKGNFPGRFSGRQFSNSRSEMNVSTLELGDSALYLCASSTRDSLYNRNTEAFFGQGTRLTVV.

V is TRBV7-9 and J is TRBJ2-1, with D perhaps matching TRBD1 (7 bases). The CDR3 runs 15 residues. V lost 4 bases and J 6 bases, leaving 16 bases between the germline ends. CDR1 is SEHNR and CDR2 is FQNEAQ in the germline V gene (reference sequence). The CDR3 reads CASSSHRGGGNEQFF. DNA of the CDR3: TGTGCCAGCAGCTCCCACAGGGGAGGAGGCAATGAGCAGTTCTTC.

The V and J genes are TRBV5-1 and TRBJ2-7; no definite D call. Trimming removed 0 bases from V and 0 bases from J, with 7 bases in between. The germline gives CDR1 SGHRS, CDR2 YFSETQ. CDR3 length: 14 amino acids. CDR3 DNA: TGCGCCAGCAGCTTGGCGCGGAGCTCCTACGAGCAGTACTTC. Amino acid sequence: CASSLARSSYEQYF.

The V call is TRBV4-2, the J call TRBJ2-2; D is perhaps TRBD1 or TRBD2 (6 bases each). The CDR3 length is 16 residues. Germline CDR1 and CDR2: LGHNA and YNFKEQ. The ends were cut back, 4 bases at V and 4 bases at J, with 16 bases in the middle. CDR3: CASSPNAGHLTGELFF. The CDR3 region has the DNA TGTGCCAGCAGCCCCAATGCGGGACACCTCACCGGGGAGCTGTTTTTT.

The CDR3 protein is CASTTGSNGELFF. The CDR3 region has the DNA TGTGCCAGCACGACCGGGAGTAACGGGGAGCTGTTTTTT. This chain links TRBV6-5 with TRBJ2-2, with a tentative D call TRBD2 (6 bases). Per germline, CDR1 MNHEY and CDR2 SVGAGI. There are 13 residues in the CDR3. Between the trimmed V and J ends, which lost 7 bases and 7 bases, there was a span of 13 bases.

The gene calls are TRBV7-9 and TRBJ1-6; 7 bases line up with TRBD1. Germline values: CDR1 SEHNR, CDR2 FQNEAQ (reference sequence). The ends lost 5 bases at V and 7 bases at J; junction bases unmatched: 2. This CDR3 spans 13 amino acids. CDR3 amino acids: CASSAGGNSPLHF. CDR3 nucleotides: TGTGCCAGCAGCGCAGGGGGGAATTCACCCCTCCACTTT. Supplemented by reference TRBV7-9 and TRBJ1-6, the full variable domain reads DTGVSQNPRHKITKRGQNVTFRCDPISEHNRLYWYRQTLGQGPEFLTYFQNEAQLEKSRLLSDRFSAERPKGSFSTLEIQRTEQGDSAMYLCASSAGGNSPLHFGNGTRLTVT.

The chain is built from TRBV5-6 and TRBJ1-2; the match to TRBD1 covers 7 bases. With 2 bases clipped from V and 7 bases from J, the junction kept 2 bases outside the gene matches. The germline CDR1 and CDR2 sequences are SGHDT and YYEEEE. CDR3 length equals 12 residues. This chain's CDR3 is CASSFSGGGYTF. CDR3 coding DNA: TGTGCCAGCAGCTTCTCAGGGGGTGGCTACACCTTC.

This clone was found a few times. The CDR3 DNA sequence: TGCGCCAGCACGCCTGGAGGGGTCACAGATACGCAGTATTTT. This sequence encodes CASTPGGVTDTQYF. This sequence joins TRBV5-1 and TRBJ2-3, with D perhaps TRBD2 (6 bases). V shed 6 bases and J shed 2 bases, with 13 bases lying between them. The CDR3 is 14 amino acids. Germline V lookup: CDR1 SGHRS, CDR2 YFSETQ.

The chain joins TRBV19 to TRBJ2-1; D is perhaps TRBD1 or TRBD2 (6 bases each). Per germline, CDR1 LNHDA and CDR2 SQIVND (reference sequence). Trimming stripped 2 bases from V and 1 base from J, with 9 bases between. The CDR3 extends over 15 amino acids. The CDR3 nucleotides read TGTGCCAGTAGTATAAAGGGGGGTTCCTACAATGAGCAGTTCTTC. It specifies CASSIKGGSYNEQFF.

This sequence joins TRBV11-3 and TRBJ2-5; D call uncertain. The germline CDR1 and CDR2 sequences are SGHNT and YENEEA. The ends were cut back, 0 bases at V and 4 bases at J, with 15 bases in the middle. This CDR3 has 16 residues. CDR3 loop: CASSLDGNSFLETQYF. CDR3 DNA sequence: TGTGCCAGCAGCTTAGACGGAAACAGCTTTTTAGAGACCCAGTACTTC.

Here the CDR3 DNA reads TGTGCCAGCAGCTCCCGACAGTTTCAGCTGTTTTTT. This codes for CASSSRQFQLFF. The chain employs TRBV9 and TRBJ2-2, with D perhaps TRBD1 (5 bases). Looked up from germline, CDR1 is SGDLS and CDR2 is YYNGEE. V lost 4 bases and J 12 bases, leaving 13 bases between the germline ends. The CDR3 loop spans 12 amino acids.

The rearrangement links TRBV7-2 to TRBJ1-1; D is ambiguous. Trimming removed 4 bases at V and 1 base at J, with 7 bases between. Germline loops: CDR1 SGHTA, CDR2 FQGNSA. This CDR3 contains 13 residues. CDR3 protein: CASSWTGNTEAFF. For the CDR3, the DNA is TGTGCCAGCAGCTGGACGGGGAACACTGAAGCTTTCTTT.

V is TRBV11-3 and J is TRBJ2-5; D is unresolved. This CDR3 contains 14 residues. The V gene lost 1 base and the J gene lost 0 bases, with 6 bases spanning the gap. Germline loops: CDR1 SGHNT, CDR2 YENEEA. CDR3 sequence reads: CASSLGGNQETQYF. The CDR3, as DNA: TGTGCCAGCAGCTTAGGAGGCAACCAAGAGACCCAGTACTTC. Together with reference TRBV11-3 and TRBJ2-5, the CDR3 gives the full variable domain: EAGVVQSPRYKIIEKKQPVAFWCNPISGHNTLYWYLQNLGQGPELLIRYENEEAVDDSQLPKDRFSAERLKGVDSTLKIQPAELGDSAVYLCASSLGGNQETQYFGPGTRLLVL.